Detailed here is one T cell receptor beta chain. Next came a second PCR, run for about 7 to 12 cycles, which used a sample-barcoded 5' primer along with a J-beta primer mix. TCRdb fed the 5' RACE reads into MiXCR, producing one record per CDR3 protein. The sample comprises under 2,000,000 distinct CDR3 sequences, around half of which are singletons, and 2.1% rests with the top ten. Germline V gene sequence: CDR1 DFQATT, CDR2 SNEGSKA (reference sequence). The CDR3 has 17 residues. This specimen comes from a study of blood T cells in healthy people across ages. The sample taken for sequencing was blood. The chain uses TRBV20-1 and TRBJ2-7, with 8 bases lining up with TRBD2. The J call may be incorrect, as the DNA end agrees better with TRBJ2-1. The TCR was taken from a woman between 35 and 50 years old in good health. The CDR3 loop is CSASLIGRGAHRDEQFF. The CDR3, as DNA: TGCAGTGCCAGCCTCATAGGGCGGGGGGCCCATCGAGATGAGCAGTTCTTC.